A selection of T cell receptor beta chains follows, all from one sample in a study of cytomegalovirus exposure and HLA in healthy donors. TCRdb's table, derived via immunoSEQ multiplex PCR, lists solely in-frame clones and lacks some. The data hold fewer than 110,000 clones, with around 77% observed a single time. Source material: PBMCs. The receptors were sampled from a man aged 50 to 60 in good health and CMV-seropositive. The CDR3 runs from the conserved cysteine through the conserved F or W. A D gene is named only where the DNA matches it firmly. Where a row states a size, it is once, few, many or the class of an expanded clone; other rows omit it.

clone_size | j_call | v_call | d_call | cdr3_aa | cdr3_nt
NA | TRBJ1-5 | TRBV9 | NA | CASSVGADSQPQHF | TGTGCCAGCAGCGTAGGGGCCGATTCACAGCCCCAGCATTTT
NA | TRBJ2-3 | TRBV5-6 | TRBD1 | CASRQTGGAEDTQYF | TGTGCCAGCAGACAGACAGGGGGCGCCGAAGATACGCAGTATTTT
NA | TRBJ2-1 | TRBV28 | TRBD2 | CASSANIGGEQFF | TGTGCCAGCAGCGCCAACATCGGGGGGGAGCAGTTCTTC
NA | TRBJ2-3 | TRBV19 | TRBD2 | CASSMIAGRTDTQYF | TGTGCCAGTAGTATGATAGCGGGACGCACAGATACGCAGTATTTT
NA | TRBJ2-5 | TRBV9 | NA | CASSVGQVIQETQYF | TGTGCCAGCAGCGTAGGGCAGGTAATCCAAGAGACCCAGTACTTC
NA | TRBJ2-5 | TRBV5-1 | NA | CASSSQETQYF | TGCGCCAGCAGCTCTCAAGAGACCCAGTACTTC
once | TRBJ2-7 | TRBV11-2 | TRBD2 | CASSLGLAGSSYEQYF | TGTGCCAGCAGCTTAGGCTTAGCGGGGAGCTCCTACGAGCAGTACTTC
NA | TRBJ2-1 | TRBV11-2 | TRBD2 | CASSPGAGESYNEQFF | TGTGCCAGCAGCCCGGGTGCGGGAGAGAGCTACAATGAGCAGTTCTTC
NA | TRBJ2-1 | TRBV15 | TRBD2 | CATLSGRANNEQFF | TGTGCCACCCTAAGCGGGAGGGCGAACAATGAGCAGTTCTTC
NA | TRBJ1-4 | TRBV5-5 | NA | CASSRAGEEKLFF | TGTGCCAGCAGCCGGGCGGGAGAAGAAAAACTGTTTTTT
NA | TRBJ2-7 | TRBV7-2 | NA | CASSDLGPGYEQYF | TGTGCCAGCAGCGACCTCGGGCCAGGGTACGAGCAGTACTTC
NA | TRBJ1-3 | TRBV7-2 | TRBD1 | CASSFRDRGFRDTIYF | TGTGCCAGCAGCTTCAGGGACAGGGGATTTCGGGACACCATATATTTT
NA | TRBJ2-7 | TRBV27 | TRBD1 | CASSKGQGTGEQYF | TGTGCCAGCAGTAAGGGACAGGGGACGGGCGAGCAGTACTTC
NA | TRBJ2-1 | TRBV5-1 | TRBD2 | CASSKGTSGSLSYNEQFF | TGCGCCAGCAGCAAAGGGACTAGCGGGAGTTTGTCCTACAATGAGCAGTTCTTC
NA | TRBJ1-5 | TRBV28 | NA | CASSFEIRGQPQHF | TGTGCCAGCAGTTTCGAGATAAGGGGTCAGCCCCAGCATTTT
NA | TRBJ2-7 | TRBV7-9 | TRBD2 | CASSPRLAGDGEQYF | TGTGCCAGCAGCCCTCGACTAGCGGGAGACGGCGAGCAGTACTTC
NA | TRBJ2-1 | TRBV27 | NA | CASVATGIISGEQFF | TGTGCCAGCGTCGCCACGGGTATAATTTCTGGTGAGCAGTTCTTC
NA | TRBJ2-3 | TRBV30 | NA | CAWSNSAEGTDTQYF | TGTGCCTGGAGTAATTCCGCGGAGGGAACAGATACGCAGTATTTT
NA | TRBJ2-3 | TRBV7-2 | NA | CASSRRWDTQYF | TGTGCCAGCAGCCGGAGATGGGATACGCAGTATTTT
NA | TRBJ2-3 | TRBV9 | TRBD1 | CASSAREQGADTQYF | TGTGCCAGCAGCGCGCGGGAACAGGGGGCAGATACGCAGTATTTT
NA | TRBJ2-7 | TRBV6-6 | TRBD1 | CASSYSGQGAGEQYF | TGTGCCAGCAGTTACTCGGGACAGGGTGCGGGGGAGCAGTACTTC
NA | TRBJ2-1 | TRBV7-9 | TRBD2 | CASSLGGGLGEQFF | TGTGCCAGCAGCTTAGGCGGGGGTTTAGGTGAGCAGTTCTTC
NA | TRBJ2-5 | TRBV6-1 | NA | CASRRDREETQYF | TGTGCCAGCAGGCGGGACCGAGAAGAGACCCAGTACTTC
NA | TRBJ2-3 | TRBV4-1 | TRBD2 | CASSQDWGGITDTQYF | TGCGCCAGCAGCCAAGATTGGGGGGGTATCACAGATACGCAGTATTTT
NA | TRBJ2-3 | TRBV6-5 | TRBD2 | CASTGGRGRDTQYF | TGTGCCAGCACGGGGGGGAGGGGGAGAGATACGCAGTATTTT
NA | TRBJ1-3 | TRBV30 | NA | CAWKGVGNTIYF | TGTGCCTGGAAAGGGGTTGGAAACACCATATATTTT
few | TRBJ2-6 | TRBV9 | NA | CASSVLNSGANVLTF | TGTGCCAGCAGCGTGTTAAACTCTGGGGCCAACGTCCTGACTTTC
NA | TRBJ2-6 | TRBV19 | NA | CASIGMRAARTGANVLTF | TGTGCCAGTATCGGAATGAGGGCCGCGCGAACTGGGGCCAACGTCCTGACTTTC
NA | TRBJ1-2 | TRBV9 | TRBD1 | CASSVGDSVNYGYTF | TGTGCCAGCAGCGTAGGGGACAGCGTTAACTATGGCTACACCTTC
NA | TRBJ2-5 | TRBV27 | TRBD1 | CASSYKTGGLGETQYF | TGTGCCAGCAGTTACAAGACAGGGGGCTTGGGAGAGACCCAGTACTTC
once | TRBJ2-7 | TRBV14 | NA | CASSSIQGDEQYF | TGTGCCAGCAGCTCGATACAGGGAGACGAGCAGTACTTC
NA | TRBJ1-1 | TRBV28 | NA | CAIAATAAGNTEAFF | TGTGCCATCGCGGCGACGGCAGCGGGGAACACTGAAGCTTTCTTT
NA | TRBJ2-1 | TRBV11-3 | NA | CASSLGAATYNEQFF | TGTGCCAGCAGCTTAGGGGCAGCAACCTACAATGAGCAGTTCTTC
NA | TRBJ2-3 | TRBV15 | TRBD1 | CATSRPDRGRDTQYF | TGTGCCACCAGCAGGCCGGACAGGGGGCGAGATACGCAGTATTTT
NA | TRBJ1-3 | TRBV7-8 | NA | CASSLRGGTGSGNTIYF | TGTGCCAGCAGCTTGAGGGGAGGAACAGGCTCTGGAAACACCATATATTTT
NA | TRBJ2-5 | TRBV7-9 | TRBD1 | CASRRQGQGEQYF | TGTGCCAGCAGGAGACAGGGACAGGGGGAGCAGTACTTC
NA | TRBJ2-2 | TRBV9 | TRBD1 | CASSVGGGQGTGELFF | TGTGCCAGCAGCGTAGGCGGGGGACAGGGCACCGGGGAGCTGTTTTTT
NA | TRBJ2-7 | TRBV29-1 | TRBD2 | CSVLAGGRDEQYF | TGCAGCGTTCTAGCGGGAGGTCGAGACGAGCAGTACTTC
NA | TRBJ1-5 | TRBV5-1 | NA | CASSFGGNNQPQHF | TGCGCCAGCAGCTTTGGGGGGAACAATCAGCCCCAGCATTTT
NA | TRBJ1-5 | TRBV5-8 | TRBD1 | CASSRGQGSNQPQHF | TGTGCCAGCAGCCGGGGACAGGGTAGCAATCAGCCCCAGCATTTT
NA | TRBJ2-2 | TRBV29-1 | NA | CSVESHRANTGELFF | TGCAGCGTTGAATCCCACAGGGCTAACACCGGGGAGCTGTTTTTT
NA | TRBJ1-2 | TRBV25-1 | NA | CASSVGVGYTF | TGTGCCAGCAGTGTCGGGGTTGGCTACACCTTC
NA | TRBJ1-6 | TRBV25-1 | NA | CASTDGGRGNSPLHF | TGTGCCAGCACCGACGGGGGTCGAGGAAATTCACCCCTCCACTTT